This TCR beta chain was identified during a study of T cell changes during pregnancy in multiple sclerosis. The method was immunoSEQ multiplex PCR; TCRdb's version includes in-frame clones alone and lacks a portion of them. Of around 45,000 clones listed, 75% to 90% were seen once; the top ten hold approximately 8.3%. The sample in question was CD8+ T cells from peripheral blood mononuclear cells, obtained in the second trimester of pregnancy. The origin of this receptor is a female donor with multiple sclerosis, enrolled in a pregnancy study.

In nucleotides, the CDR3 is TGCGCCAGCAGTGTAGGGGGATCCTCCTACGAGCAGTACTTC. Protein sequence: CASSVGGSSYEQYF. The chain is built from TRBV5-1 and TRBJ2-7; perhaps TRBD1 as D (6 bases). Germline V lookup: CDR1 SGHRS, CDR2 YFSETQ. The CDR3 is 14 amino acids. Deletions cut 5 bases from V and 0 bases from J, with 12 bases between. The full variable domain, completed using reference TRBV5-1 and TRBJ2-7, is KAGVTQTPRYLIKTRGQQVTLSCSPISGHRSVSWYQQTPGQGLQFLFEYFSETQRNKGNFPGRFSGRQFSNSRSEMNVSTLELGDSALYLCASSVGGSSYEQYFGPGTRLTVT.